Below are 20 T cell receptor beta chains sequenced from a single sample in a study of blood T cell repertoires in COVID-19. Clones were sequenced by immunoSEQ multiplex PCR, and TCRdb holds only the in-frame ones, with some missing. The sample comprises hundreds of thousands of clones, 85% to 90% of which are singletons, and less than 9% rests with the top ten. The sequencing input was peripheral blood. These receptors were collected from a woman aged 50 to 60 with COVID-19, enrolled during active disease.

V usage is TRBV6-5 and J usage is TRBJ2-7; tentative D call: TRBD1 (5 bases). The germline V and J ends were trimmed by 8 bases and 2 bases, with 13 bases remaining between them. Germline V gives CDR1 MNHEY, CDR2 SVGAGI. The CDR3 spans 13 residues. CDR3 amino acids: CASWPRGPYEQYF. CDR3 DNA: TGTGCCAGCTGGCCAAGGGGCCCCTACGAGCAGTACTTC.

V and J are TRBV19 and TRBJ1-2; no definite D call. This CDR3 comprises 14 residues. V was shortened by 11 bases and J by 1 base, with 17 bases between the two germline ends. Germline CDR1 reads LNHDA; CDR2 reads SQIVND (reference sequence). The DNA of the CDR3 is TGTGCCGGCTGGGAACGGGAGGGTAACTATGGCTACACCTTC. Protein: CAGWEREGNYGYTF. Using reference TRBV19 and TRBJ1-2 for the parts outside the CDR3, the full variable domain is DGGITQSPKYLFRKEGQNVTLSCEQNLNHDAMYWYRQDPGQGLRLIYYSQIVNDFQKGDIAEGYSVSREKKESFPLTVTSAQKNPTAFYLCAGWEREGNYGYTFGSGTRLTVV.

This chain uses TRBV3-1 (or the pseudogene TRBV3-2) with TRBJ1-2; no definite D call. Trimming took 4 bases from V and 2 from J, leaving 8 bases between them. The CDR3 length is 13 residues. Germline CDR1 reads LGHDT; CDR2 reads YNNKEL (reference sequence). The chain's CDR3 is CASSLGANYGYTF. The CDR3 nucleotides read TGTGCCAGCAGCCTTGGAGCCAACTATGGCTACACCTTC.

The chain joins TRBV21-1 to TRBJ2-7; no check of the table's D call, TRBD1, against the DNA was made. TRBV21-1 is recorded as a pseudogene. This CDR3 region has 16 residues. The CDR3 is CASSKGLEQGGREQYF. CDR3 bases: TGTGCCAGCAGCAAAGGCCTTGAACAGGGGGGACGCGAGCAGTACTTC.

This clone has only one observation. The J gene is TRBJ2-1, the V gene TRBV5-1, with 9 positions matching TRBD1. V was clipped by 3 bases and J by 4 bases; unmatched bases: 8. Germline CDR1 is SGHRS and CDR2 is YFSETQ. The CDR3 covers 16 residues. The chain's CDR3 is CASSSGQGQGYNEQFF. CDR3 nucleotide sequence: TGCGCCAGCAGCTCCGGACAGGGGCAGGGGTACAATGAGCAGTTCTTC.

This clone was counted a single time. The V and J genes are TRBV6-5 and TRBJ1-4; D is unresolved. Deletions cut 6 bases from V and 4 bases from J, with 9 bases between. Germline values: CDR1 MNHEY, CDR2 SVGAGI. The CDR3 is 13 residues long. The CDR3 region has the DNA TGTGCCAGCAGGGAGAAAAATAATGAAAAACTGTTTTTT. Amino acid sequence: CASREKNNEKLFF.

DNA for the CDR3: TGTGCCAGCAGCCCTGATTGGGACTCCAATCAGCCCCAGCATTTT. Translating it yields CASSPDWDSNQPQHF. This chain connects TRBV5-8 to TRBJ1-5, with a possible D match to TRBD1 (5 bases). V dropped 4 bases and J dropped 3 bases, with 14 bases sitting between them. The CDR3 consists of 15 residues. Per germline, CDR1 SGHTS and CDR2 YDEGEE.

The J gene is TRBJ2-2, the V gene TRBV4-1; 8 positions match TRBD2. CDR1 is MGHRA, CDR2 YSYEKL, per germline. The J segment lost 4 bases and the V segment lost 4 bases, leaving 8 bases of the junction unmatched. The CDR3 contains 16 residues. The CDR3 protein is CASSPGSGGLTGELFF. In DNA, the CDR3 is TGCGCCAGCAGCCCCGGGAGCGGGGGACTCACCGGGGAGCTGTTTTTT.

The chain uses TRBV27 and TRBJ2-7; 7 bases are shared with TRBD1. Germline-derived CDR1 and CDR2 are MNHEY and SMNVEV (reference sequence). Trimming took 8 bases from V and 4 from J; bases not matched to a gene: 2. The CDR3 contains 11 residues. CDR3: CASSQGYEQYF. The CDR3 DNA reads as TGTGCCAGCTCACAGGGGTACGAGCAGTACTTC.

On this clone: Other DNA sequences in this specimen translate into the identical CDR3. CDR3 coding DNA: TGCGCCAGCAGCTTAACAGTGAACACTGAAGCTTTCTTT. As protein: CASSLTVNTEAFF. The chain couples TRBV5-1 to TRBJ1-1; no clear D. Germline CDR1 SGHRS, CDR2 YFSETQ. This CDR3 has 13 amino acids. The V end lost 2 bases, the J end lost 0 bases, and 5 bases lay between the germline ends.

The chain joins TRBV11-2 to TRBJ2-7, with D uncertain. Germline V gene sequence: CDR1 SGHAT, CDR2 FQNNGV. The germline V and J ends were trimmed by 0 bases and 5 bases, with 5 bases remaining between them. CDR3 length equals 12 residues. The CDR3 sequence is CASSLEFDEQYF. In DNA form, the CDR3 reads TGTGCCAGCAGCTTAGAGTTCGACGAGCAGTACTTC. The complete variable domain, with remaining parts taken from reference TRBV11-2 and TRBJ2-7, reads EAGVAQSPRYKIIEKRQSVAFWCNPISGHATLYWYQQILGQGPKLLIQFQNNGVVDDSQLPKDRFSAERLKGVDSTLKIQPAKLEDSAVYLCASSLEFDEQYFGPGTRLTVT.

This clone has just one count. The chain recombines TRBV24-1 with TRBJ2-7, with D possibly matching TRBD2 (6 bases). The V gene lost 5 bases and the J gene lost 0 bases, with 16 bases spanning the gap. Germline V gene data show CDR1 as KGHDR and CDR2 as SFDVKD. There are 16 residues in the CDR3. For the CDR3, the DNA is TGTGCCACCAGTGGAAAAGGTGGGAGGAACTCCTACGAGCAGTACTTC. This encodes CATSGKGGRNSYEQYF.

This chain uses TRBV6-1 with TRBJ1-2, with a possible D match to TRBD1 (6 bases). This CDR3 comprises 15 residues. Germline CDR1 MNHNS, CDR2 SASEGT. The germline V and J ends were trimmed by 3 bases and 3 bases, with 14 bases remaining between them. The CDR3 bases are TGTGCCAGCAGTGATTCCGGCAGGGGCCACTATGGCTACACCTTC. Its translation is CASSDSGRGHYGYTF.

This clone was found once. The CDR3 region is CASKGGVREKLFF. In nucleotides, the CDR3 is TGTGCCAGCAAGGGGGGGGTTCGTGAAAAACTGTTTTTT. The chain has TRBV12-3 or TRBV12-4 and TRBJ1-4; D is possibly TRBD1 (6 bases). V lost 7 bases and J lost 7, with 13 bases in between. The CDR3 has 13 amino acids.

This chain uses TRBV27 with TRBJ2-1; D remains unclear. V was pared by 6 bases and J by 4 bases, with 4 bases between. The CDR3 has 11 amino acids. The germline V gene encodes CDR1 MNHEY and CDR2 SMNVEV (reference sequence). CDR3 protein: CASSRYNEQFF. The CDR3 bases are TGTGCCAGCAGCCGTTACAATGAGCAGTTCTTC.

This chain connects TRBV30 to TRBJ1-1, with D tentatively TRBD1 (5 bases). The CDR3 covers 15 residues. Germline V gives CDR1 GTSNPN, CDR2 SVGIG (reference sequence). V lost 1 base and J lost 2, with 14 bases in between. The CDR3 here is CAWSGAGRVNTEAFF. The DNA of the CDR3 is TGTGCCTGGAGTGGCGCCGGCAGGGTAAACACTGAAGCTTTCTTT.

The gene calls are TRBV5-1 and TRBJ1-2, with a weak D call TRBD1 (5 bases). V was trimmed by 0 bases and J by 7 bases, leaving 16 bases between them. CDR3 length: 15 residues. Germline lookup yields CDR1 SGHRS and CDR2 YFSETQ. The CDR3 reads CASSLALRVDGGYTF. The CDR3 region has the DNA TGCGCCAGCAGCTTGGCCCTCAGGGTGGATGGTGGCTACACCTTC.

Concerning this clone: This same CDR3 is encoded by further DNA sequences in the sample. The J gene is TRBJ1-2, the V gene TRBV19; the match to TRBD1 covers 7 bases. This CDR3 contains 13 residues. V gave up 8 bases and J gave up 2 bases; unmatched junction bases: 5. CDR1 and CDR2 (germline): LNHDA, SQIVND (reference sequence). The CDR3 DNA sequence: TGTGCCAGTTCCCTACAGGGGAACTATGGCTACACCTTC. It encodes CASSLQGNYGYTF.

The CDR3: CASNKPPGTPMVNEQFF. The CDR3 bases are TGTGCCAGCAATAAACCCCCCGGGACACCGATGGTAAATGAGCAGTTCTTC. The chain combines TRBV25-1 with TRBJ2-1, with a weak D call TRBD1 (6 bases). In germline, CDR1 is MGHDK, CDR2 SYGVNS. Trimming removed 7 bases at V and 7 bases at J, with 26 bases between. The CDR3 extends over 17 amino acids.

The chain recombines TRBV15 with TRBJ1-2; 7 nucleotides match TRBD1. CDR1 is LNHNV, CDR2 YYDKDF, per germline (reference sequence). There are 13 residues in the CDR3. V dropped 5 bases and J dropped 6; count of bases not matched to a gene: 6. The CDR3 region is CATSPDRVNGYTF. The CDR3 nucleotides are TGTGCCACCAGCCCCGACAGGGTCAATGGCTACACCTTC. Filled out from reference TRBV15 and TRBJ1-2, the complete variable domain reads DAMVIQNPRYQVTQFGKPVTLSCSQTLNHNVMYWYQQKSSQAPKLLFHYYDKDFNNEADTPDNFQSRRPNTSFCFLDIRSPGLGDTAMYLCATSPDRVNGYTFGSGTRLTVV.